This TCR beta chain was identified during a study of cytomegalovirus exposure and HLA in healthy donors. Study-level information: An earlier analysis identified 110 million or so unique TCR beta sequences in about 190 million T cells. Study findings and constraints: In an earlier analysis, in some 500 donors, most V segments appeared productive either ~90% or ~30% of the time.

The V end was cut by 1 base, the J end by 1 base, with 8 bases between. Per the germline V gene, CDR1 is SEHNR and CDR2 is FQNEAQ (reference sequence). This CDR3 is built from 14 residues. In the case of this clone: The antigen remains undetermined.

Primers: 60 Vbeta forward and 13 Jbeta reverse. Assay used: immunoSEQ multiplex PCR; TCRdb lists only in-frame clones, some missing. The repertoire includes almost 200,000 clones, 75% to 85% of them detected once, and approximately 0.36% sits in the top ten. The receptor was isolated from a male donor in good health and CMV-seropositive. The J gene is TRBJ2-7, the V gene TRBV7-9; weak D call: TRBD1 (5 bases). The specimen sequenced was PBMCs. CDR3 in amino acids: CASSLGQSSYEQYF. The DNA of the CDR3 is TGTGCCAGCAGCTTAGGACAGAGTTCCTACGAGCAGTACTTC.